This T cell receptor beta chain was captured by sequencing in a study of cytomegalovirus exposure and HLA in healthy donors. A multiplex PCR was run with 60 Vbeta primers and 13 Jbeta primers. Sequenced by immunoSEQ multiplex PCR; TCRdb stores in-frame clones only, minus some. In the table there are around 110,000 clones, about four fifths of which are singletons. In its sample, this clone was seen a few times. CDR3 size: 15 residues. Germline CDR1 and CDR2: SGHTA and FQGTGA. The trim removed 6 bases at V and 7 bases at J, leaving 7 bases unmatched. The clonotype was recovered from a man under 40 in good health and CMV-seropositive. The chain uses TRBV7-3 and TRBJ2-1, with TRBD2 matching 12 bases. Sequenced: PBMCs. The CDR3 bases are TGTGCCAGCAGTGACTCTACTAGCGGGGGGAATGAGCAGTTCTTC. Translating gives CASSDSTSGGNEQFF.